These 22 T cell receptor beta chains were sequenced from one sample in a study of shared T cell receptors in the human thymus. Sequencing used immunoSEQ multiplex PCR; TCRdb keeps in-frame clones, though not all of them. The sample consists of roughly 550,000 clones, around three quarters of them appearing once. These data were also filed under a second study, of human thymus T cells.

The sequenced material came from thymocytes. These receptors came from a boy under two years old with a congenital heart defect.

The rearrangement joins TRBV14 to TRBJ2-7; tentatively, D is TRBD1 (6 bases). The ends were cut back, 0 bases at V and 6 bases at J, with 12 bases in the middle. The CDR3 has 14 residues. Germline V gene data show CDR1 as SGHDN and CDR2 as FVKESK. CDR3 nucleotide sequence: TGTGCCAGCAGCCAAGAAACAGGGTTGTGCGAGCAGTACTTC. Its protein is CASSQETGLCEQYF.

The rearrangement links TRBV30 to TRBJ2-1; tentatively, D is TRBD2 (6 bases). Germline V gene sequence: CDR1 GTSNPN, CDR2 SVGIG (reference sequence). This CDR3 has 15 amino acids. V shed 0 bases and J shed 7 bases, with 16 bases lying between them. This CDR3 reads CAWSVGRRRVNEQFF. CDR3 coding DNA: TGTGCCTGGAGTGTGGGGAGGCGTCGGGTTAATGAGCAGTTCTTC. Looking up the rest from reference TRBV30 and TRBJ2-1 gives the full variable domain: SQTIHQWPATLVQPVGSPLSLECTVEGTSNPNLYWYRQAAGRGLQLLFYSVGIGQISSEVPQNLSASRPQDRQFILSSKKLLLSDSGFYLCAWSVGRRRVNEQFFGPGTRLTVL.

This chain joins TRBV5-1 and TRBJ1-1; D possibly corresponds to TRBD1 (6 bases). Germline lookup yields CDR1 SGHRS and CDR2 YFSETQ. This CDR3 has 15 residues. V was trimmed by 4 bases and J by 4 bases, leaving 17 bases between them. The DNA of the CDR3 is TGCGCCAGCAGCCCATCACAGGGAAGTGGCACTGAAGCTTTCTTT. Protein sequence: CASSPSQGSGTEAFF.

The rearrangement links TRBV19 to TRBJ1-3; the D gene is possibly TRBD1 (6 bases). The CDR3 extends over 15 amino acids. Trimming cost V 3 bases and J 4 bases, with 13 bases left between them. Germline assignment: CDR1 LNHDA and CDR2 SQIVND (reference sequence). In nucleotides, the CDR3 is TGTGCCAGTAGTATGGACAGTGGCAGGGGAAACACCATATATTTT. Residues: CASSMDSGRGNTIYF.

The V gene is TRBV6-6, the J gene TRBJ2-1; the D gene is possibly TRBD1 (7 bases). From germline, CDR1 is MNHNY and CDR2 SVGAGI (reference sequence). Between the trimmed V and J ends, which lost 7 bases and 8 bases, there was a span of 12 bases. The CDR3 runs to 12 residues. CDR3: CASTPRGDEQFF. CDR3 nucleotides: TGTGCCAGCACTCCCAGGGGGGATGAGCAGTTCTTC.

This clone has only a few counts. The rearrangement uses TRBV4-3 and TRBJ2-1, with TRBD2 matching over 9 bases. Germline V gives CDR1 LGHNA, CDR2 YSLEER. V shed 2 bases and J 3 bases; nucleotides not matched to a gene: 5. The CDR3 covers 16 residues. CDR3 protein: CASSQRTSAYYNEQFF. In DNA, the CDR3 is TGCGCCAGCAGCCAACGGACTAGCGCCTACTACAATGAGCAGTTCTTC.

The chain joins TRBV27 to TRBJ2-7, with D perhaps matching TRBD1 (5 bases). This CDR3 has 14 residues. Germline V gene data show CDR1 as MNHEY and CDR2 as SMNVEV (reference sequence). With 2 bases removed from V and 6 bases from J, the gap between germline ends came to 14 bases. The CDR3 is CASSLKQGQAEQYF. In DNA form, the CDR3 reads TGTGCCAGCAGTTTAAAGCAGGGCCAGGCCGAGCAGTACTTC.

This clone has just a few counts. CDR3 in amino acids: CASSSDSNYEQYF. The CDR3 region has the DNA TGTGCCAGCAGTTCCGACAGCAACTACGAGCAGTACTTC. The chain links TRBV28 to TRBJ2-7; maybe TRBD1 (5 bases). The V and J ends lost 4 bases and 3 bases respectively, with 10 bases between them. This CDR3 is 13 amino acids long. The V gene's germline CDR1 is MDHEN and CDR2 SYDVKM.

This chain joins TRBV12-5 and TRBJ2-6; 10 bases align to TRBD2. Unmatched junction bases numbered 6, after V lost 1 base and J lost 0 bases. Germline V gene sequence: CDR1 LGHNT, CDR2 FRNRAP. The CDR3 runs 19 residues. For the CDR3, the DNA is TGTGCTAGTGGTTTGGGACTAGCGGGTGGGAGCTCTGGGGCCAACGTCCTGACTTTC. It codes for CASGLGLAGGSSGANVLTF.

The J gene is TRBJ2-7, the V gene TRBV28; D may be TRBD2 (5 bases). The CDR3 is made up of 16 amino acids. V shed 0 bases and J shed 1 base, with 13 bases lying between them. The germline V gene has CDR1 MDHEN and CDR2 SYDVKM. In DNA form, the CDR3 reads TGTGCCAGCAGTTTATGCTTGAGGACTCCTTCCTACGAGCAGTACTTC. It translates to CASSLCLRTPSYEQYF. The full variable domain, with the rest looked up from reference TRBV28 and TRBJ2-7, is DVKVTQSSRYLVKRTGEKVFLECVQDMDHENMFWYRQDPGLGLRLIYFSYDVKMKEKGDIPEGYSVSREKKERFSLILESASTNQTSMYLCASSLCLRTPSYEQYFGPGTRLTVT.

The chain uses TRBV4-1 and TRBJ2-6, with TRBD1 matching 11 bases. The CDR3 is 18 residues long. Germline assignment: CDR1 MGHRA and CDR2 YSYEKL. Trimming cost V 0 bases and J 2 bases; bases outside gene matches: 3. The DNA of the CDR3 is TGCGCCAGCAGCCAAGATGGGACAGGGGGAGCTGGGGCCAACGTCCTGACTTTC. Residues: CASSQDGTGGAGANVLTF.

The rearrangement links TRBV12-2 to TRBJ2-1; TRBD2, as called in the table, went unchecked against the DNA. TRBV12-2 is recorded as a pseudogene. The CDR3 runs 16 residues. Here the CDR3 reads CASRLARRKAYNEQFF. CDR3 DNA sequence: TGTGCAAGTCGCTTAGCCCGGCGGAAGGCTTACAATGAGCAGTTCTTC.

The chain recombines TRBV30 with TRBJ2-5, with D possibly matching TRBD2 (7 bases). The ends were cut back, 2 bases at V and 1 base at J, with 17 bases in the middle. The CDR3 has 16 residues. The germline V gene has CDR1 GTSNPN and CDR2 SVGIG (reference sequence). The CDR3 is CAWSPTGRGPQETQYF. The CDR3 bases are TGTGCCTGGAGTCCCACCGGGCGGGGGCCCCAAGAGACCCAGTACTTC.

V is TRBV11-2 and J is TRBJ2-1; 9 nucleotides align to TRBD2. The CDR3 covers 18 residues. Germline CDR1 SGHAT, CDR2 FQNNGV. V was pared by 6 bases and J by 2 bases, with 14 bases of the junction left unmatched. This CDR3 is CASSRTKLSGSAYNEQFF. The CDR3 nucleotides read TGTGCCAGCAGTCGGACGAAGCTTAGCGGGAGCGCCTACAATGAGCAGTTCTTC.

This clone was picked up a small number of times. The chain employs TRBV27 and TRBJ2-1, with D perhaps TRBD2 (6 bases). With 0 bases removed from V and 4 bases from J, the gap between germline ends came to 13 bases. CDR1 is MNHEY and CDR2 is SMNVEV in the germline V gene (reference sequence). The CDR3 has 16 amino acids. CDR3 in amino acids: CASSLSSGLPYNEQFF. The CDR3 nucleotides are TGTGCCAGCAGTTTATCGTCGGGACTCCCTTACAATGAGCAGTTCTTC.

The genes are TRBV13 and TRBJ2-5, with 8 bases that match TRBD1. The CDR3 is 13 amino acids. With 3 bases clipped from V and 3 bases from J, the junction kept 0 bases outside the gene matches. Per germline, CDR1 PRHDT and CDR2 FYEKMQ (reference sequence). This chain's CDR3 is CASSLTGEETQYF. In DNA form, the CDR3 reads TGTGCCAGCAGCTTGACAGGGGAAGAGACCCAGTACTTC.

The gene calls are TRBV9 and TRBJ2-1; 7 bases are a match to TRBD1. The CDR3 contains 16 residues. V gave up 4 bases and J gave up 0 bases; unmatched junction bases: 7. The V gene's germline CDR1 is SGDLS and CDR2 YYNGEE. This chain's CDR3 is CASSITTGASYNEQFF. The DNA of the CDR3 is TGTGCCAGCAGCATCACTACAGGGGCCTCCTACAATGAGCAGTTCTTC.

This clone was detected a few times. The germline gene is not matched at one end of the junction; a read error may be the cause. The chain employs TRBV10-3 and TRBJ1-1; 8 bases line up with TRBD1. The CDR3 consists of 11 residues. CDR1 and CDR2 from the germline V gene are ENHRY and SYGVKD. CDR3 residues: CAISGRTGPLF. The CDR3 DNA sequence: TGTGCCATCAGTGGCCGGACAGGGCCCCTATTT.

In its sample, this clone was seen a few times. The rearrangement uses TRBV5-1 and TRBJ2-5, with 11 bases matching TRBD2. V lost 0 bases and J lost 4; bases outside the gene matches: 20. This CDR3 has 21 amino acids. CDR1 SGHRS and CDR2 YFSETQ come from the germline V gene. CDR3 residues: CASSLGGAGTSGEGCGETQYF. CDR3 sequence (DNA): TGCGCCAGCAGCTTGGGAGGGGCCGGGACTAGCGGCGAAGGATGTGGAGAGACCCAGTACTTC.

The chain joins TRBV6-1 to TRBJ1-2, with 7 bases lining up with TRBD1. The V gene's germline CDR1 is MNHNS and CDR2 SASEGT. With 3 bases clipped from V and 5 bases from J, the junction kept 3 bases outside the gene matches. The CDR3 has 13 residues. CDR3 sequence (DNA): TGTGCCAGCAGTGACACAGGGGAGTATGGCTACACCTTC. It yields the protein CASSDTGEYGYTF.

The sample holds a few counts of this clone. This chain joins TRBV28 and TRBJ2-3; no clear D gene. CDR3 size: 16 residues. Trimming took off 1 base at V and 6 bases at J, with 17 bases between the two ends. CDR1 and CDR2 (germline): MDHEN, SYDVKM. The CDR3 here is CASSLFGTDRGDTQYF. The CDR3 region has the DNA TGTGCCAGCAGTTTATTTGGAACAGATCGTGGGGATACGCAGTATTTT.

DNA for the CDR3: TGCAGCGTTGAAGATCCGGGTAGGAACACTGAAGCTTTCTTT. Its protein product is CSVEDPGRNTEAFF. The chain is built from TRBV29-1 and TRBJ1-1; D is unresolved. Germline values: CDR1 SQVTM, CDR2 ANQGSEA. The CDR3 loop spans 14 amino acids. Trimming took 0 bases from V and 1 from J, leaving 9 bases between them.